This TCR beta chain was identified during a study of brain metastases from non-small cell lung cancer. The V gene lost 2 bases and the J gene lost 4 bases, with 4 bases spanning the gap. The CDR3 extends over 12 amino acids. Germline assignment: CDR1 WNHNN and CDR2 SYGVQD (reference sequence). This clone showed up just once. Using immunoSEQ multiplex PCR, the repertoire was profiled, and TCRdb retains in-frame clones only, with some absent. The sample lists just over 1,500 clones, about nine tenths occurring once. Sequences were obtained from tumor-adjacent normal tissue. V is TRBV10-1 and J is TRBJ2-3; D unclear. The TCR originated in a donor aged 40 or older with non-small cell lung cancer. The CDR3 here is CASSEGADTQYF. The CDR3 DNA sequence: TGCGCCAGCAGTGAGGGTGCAGATACGCAGTATTTT.